The clone carrying this T cell receptor (beta chain) was observed a handful of times. This record comes from a study of blood T cell repertoires in COVID-19. Original analysis: The authors estimated nucleated cell counts from reference gene primer amplification. Libraries were prepared by immunoSEQ multiplex PCR; TCRdb keeps only in-frame clonotypes and omits some of them. V and J calls and clone size come straight from that table; D and trimming were deduced from the DNA. Here the sample spans around 88,000 clones, about 85% being singletons. The receptor comes from a woman of 80 years or more with acute or convalescent COVID-19. Sequenced: peripheral blood.

CDR3 DNA sequence: TGTGCCAGCAGCCCCACAGTGAACACCGGGGAGCTGTTTTTT. Translated: CASSPTVNTGELFF. The genes are TRBV7-9 and TRBJ2-2; no definite D call. This CDR3 region has 14 residues. V lost 5 bases and J lost 1, with 8 bases in between. CDR1 SEHNR and CDR2 FQNEAQ come from the germline V gene (reference sequence). The full variable domain, completed using reference TRBV7-9 and TRBJ2-2, is DTGVSQNPRHKITKRGQNVTFRCDPISEHNRLYWYRQTLGQGPEFLTYFQNEAQLEKSRLLSDRFSAERPKGSFSTLEIQRTEQGDSAMYLCASSPTVNTGELFFGEGSRLTVL.